This T cell receptor beta chain was obtained from a study of blood T cell repertoires in COVID-19. TCRdb's copy holds only in-frame clones and misses some; the assay was immunoSEQ multiplex PCR. The sample includes 300,000 to 350,000 clones, roughly 88% seen only once; the top ten take about 1.5%. The CDR3 loop spans 14 amino acids. The V gene lost 7 bases and the J gene lost 5 bases, with 17 bases spanning the gap. Per the germline V gene, CDR1 is MNHNY and CDR2 is SVGAGI (reference sequence). This clonotype was obtained from a woman aged 25 to 45 with COVID-19, enrolled during active disease. Source material: peripheral blood. The rearrangement joins TRBV6-6 to TRBJ2-5; D may be TRBD2 (5 bases). The CDR3 DNA follows: TGTGCCAGCACCAACCGGGGTCGGCGCGAGACCCAGTACTTC. Its translation: CASTNRGRRETQYF.